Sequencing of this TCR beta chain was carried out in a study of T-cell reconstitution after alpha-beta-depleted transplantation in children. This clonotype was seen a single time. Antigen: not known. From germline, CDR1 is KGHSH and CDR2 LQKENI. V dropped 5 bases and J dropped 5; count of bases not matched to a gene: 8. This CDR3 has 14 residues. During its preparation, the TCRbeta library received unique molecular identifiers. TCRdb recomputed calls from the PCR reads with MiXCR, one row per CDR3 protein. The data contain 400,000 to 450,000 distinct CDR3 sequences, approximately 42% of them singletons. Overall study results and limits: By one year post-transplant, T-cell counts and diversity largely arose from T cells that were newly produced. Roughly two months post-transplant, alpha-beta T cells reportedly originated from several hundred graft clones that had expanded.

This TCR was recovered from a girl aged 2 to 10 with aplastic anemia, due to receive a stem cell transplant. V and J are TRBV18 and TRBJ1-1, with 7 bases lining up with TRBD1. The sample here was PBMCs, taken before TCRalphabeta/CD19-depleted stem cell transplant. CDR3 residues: CASSARQGETEAFF. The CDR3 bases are TGTGCCAGCTCAGCTAGACAGGGAGAAACTGAAGCTTTCTTT.